This TCR beta chain appears in the sequencing data of a study of cytomegalovirus exposure and HLA in healthy donors. Study overall: In an earlier analysis, around 120 million unique TCR beta sequences were found from 150 million to 200 million T cells.

The study ran its PCR with 60 Vbeta and 13 Jbeta primers. Clones were read by immunoSEQ multiplex PCR, and TCRdb kept only the in-frame ones, dropping some. The table lists almost 200,000 clones, roughly 79% of them singletons, with 1.5% to 2% in the top ten. Though nominally healthy at sampling, donors likely had unrecorded immune exposures. Study-level findings and limits: The study recorded 160 or so TCR beta chains that were cytomegalovirus-associated.

This CDR3 has 15 residues. From germline, CDR1 is SGHTA and CDR2 FQGNSA. The V gene lost 5 bases and the J gene lost 5 bases, with 16 bases spanning the gap. With regard to this clone: Its specificity is unknown.

The receptor's source is a young man in good health and CMV-seronegative. Sequencing input: PBMCs. The chain couples TRBV7-2 to TRBJ2-1, with D possibly being TRBD2 (5 bases). CDR3 in amino acids: CASSVILGNHNEQFF. CDR3 bases: TGTGCCAGCAGCGTTATACTCGGGAACCACAATGAGCAGTTCTTC.